This is a list of T cell receptor beta chains from one sample in a study of CD8+ T cells in alopecia areata. The method was immunoSEQ multiplex PCR; TCRdb's version includes in-frame clones alone and lacks a portion of them. The data show some 150,000 clones, with around 62% seen just once and 36% held by the top ten. Material: CD8+ T cells sorted from blood. These receptors all come from a human donor in good health. Both conserved end residues are part of each CDR3. A D gene is named only where the DNA matches it firmly. A row's size may be missing; if present it is once, few, many or a size class.

V	size	J	D	DNA	CDR3
TRBV10-3	-	TRBJ2-2	-	TGTGCCATCAGTGAGTCTTCGGGCGCTGAGCTGTTTTTT	CAISESSGAELFF
TRBV29-1	-	TRBJ1-2	-	TGCAGCGTTGAACTTACCTATGGCTACACCTTC	CSVELTYGYTF
TRBV30	-	TRBJ1-3	TRBD1	TGTGCCTGGAGTATCGGGACAGGGAACACCATATATTTT	CAWSIGTGNTIYF
TRBV2	-	TRBJ2-3	-	TGTGCCAGCAGTGATCCTTCCACAGATACGCAGTATTTT	CASSDPSTDTQYF
TRBV5-1	-	TRBJ1-4	-	TGCGCCAGCAGCTTGGTCGGAGCAACTAATGAAAAACTGTTTTTT	CASSLVGATNEKLFF
TRBV29-1	-	TRBJ2-7	TRBD2	TGCAGCGTTGTTTGGGGAGGGGATCTATCCTACGAGCAGTACTTC	CSVVWGGDLSYEQYF
TRBV6-1	once	TRBJ1-1	-	TGTGCCAGCAGTGCAGGGGAGAACACTGAAGCTTTCTTT	CASSAGENTEAFF
TRBV25-1	once	TRBJ1-2	-	TGTGCCAGCAGCTCCGGAAGCAACTATGGCTACACCTTC	CASSSGSNYGYTF
TRBV11-2	-	TRBJ2-5	TRBD2	TGTGCCAGCAGCCTACGGGGAGGGGAGACCCAGTACTTC	CASSLRGGETQYF
TRBV2	-	TRBJ2-1	-	TGTGCCAGCAGTGAAGTTGGCGGGGCTAAAATGGGCAATGAGCAGTTCTTC	CASSEVGGAKMGNEQFF
TRBV27	-	TRBJ2-2	TRBD1	TGTGCCAGCAGTTTTTGGCCGAGACAGGGCGACACCGGGGAGCTGTTTTTT	CASSFWPRQGDTGELFF
TRBV11-2	few	TRBJ2-1	TRBD1	TGTGCCAGCAGCTTACGCCAGGGGGCTAATGAGCAGTTCTTC	CASSLRQGANEQFF
TRBV9	-	TRBJ2-3	-	TGTGCCAGCAGCGTAGACGGGAAAGATACGCAGTATTTT	CASSVDGKDTQYF
TRBV6-5	-	TRBJ1-6	TRBD1	TGTGCCAGCAGTCAGGGACAGGCCGAACCCCTCCACTTT	CASSQGQAEPLHF
TRBV28	-	TRBJ2-1	-	TGTGCCAGCAGTAGGACGGGGGTAACGCTCAATGAGCAGTTCTTC	CASSRTGVTLNEQFF
TRBV20-1	-	TRBJ1-2	-	TGCAGTGCTAGACAGGGAGAATCCTACACCTTC	CSARQGESYTF
TRBV29-1	-	TRBJ2-7	-	TGCAGCGTTGAAGTTCCGGGGACGGCCTACGAGCAGTACTTC	CSVEVPGTAYEQYF
TRBV4-1	-	TRBJ1-4	-	TGCGCCAGCAGGGAGGGTATGGCTAATGAAAAACTGTTTTTT	CASREGMANEKLFF
TRBV5-1	-	TRBJ2-7	-	TGCGCCAGCAGCTTGGCCGGGGGAAATCTTGGGGAGCAGTACTTC	CASSLAGGNLGEQYF
TRBV29-1	-	TRBJ2-7	TRBD1	TGCAGCGTTGACCCCGGGACAGGGGAGGACGAGCAGTACTTC	CSVDPGTGEDEQYF
TRBV29-1	-	TRBJ2-7	TRBD2	TGCAGCGTTGCCGGACTAGCGGGAAGGTACGAGCAGTACTTC	CSVAGLAGRYEQYF
TRBV27	once	TRBJ2-5	-	TGTGCCAGCAACGCCGGGGCCCGACGAGAGACCCAGTACTTC	CASNAGARRETQYF
TRBV4-1	-	TRBJ1-4	-	TGCGCCAGCAGCCAAGGGGAACTTAATGAAAAACTGTTTTTT	CASSQGELNEKLFF
TRBV28	few	TRBJ1-3	-	TGTGCCAGCAGGCATGGGTACACCATATATTTT	CASRHGYTIYF
TRBV5-6	-	TRBJ2-7	-	TGTGCCAGCTCTGGGACCAGCTACGAGCAGTACTTC	CASSGTSYEQYF
TRBV30	-	TRBJ2-1	-	TGTGCCTGGAGTGAGGCGAATGAGCAGTTCTTC	CAWSEANEQFF
TRBV11-2	-	TRBJ1-1	-	TGTGCCAGCAGCTTAGGGGGCGGTGAAGCTTTCTTT	CASSLGGGEAFF
TRBV29-1	once	TRBJ1-1	-	TGCAGCGTTGAAGGGAGGGGCAGGGAGGGCACTGAAGCTTTCTTT	CSVEGRGREGTEAFF
TRBV4-1	-	TRBJ2-7	TRBD1	TGCGCCAGCAGCCAAGCGGGACAGGGCACCTACGAGCAGTACTTC	CASSQAGQGTYEQYF
TRBV11-2	-	TRBJ2-7	-	TGTGCCAGCAGCTTAAGGACAGCCCATCTCTACGAGCAGTACTTC	CASSLRTAHLYEQYF
TRBV6-5	-	TRBJ2-3	-	TGTGCCAGCAGTTTGGCACAGGGCATCACAGATACGCAGTATTTT	CASSLAQGITDTQYF
TRBV23-1	few	TRBJ2-1	TRBD2	TGCGCCAGCAGTCCGCCCCCCAGCCCAACTAGCGGGAGTATTCATGAGCAGTTCTTC	CASSPPPSPTSGSIHEQFF
TRBV7-9	few	TRBJ1-1	TRBD1	TGTGCCAGCAGCCCAAGGACAGGGGTGAACACTGAAGCTTTCTTT	CASSPRTGVNTEAFF
TRBV15	-	TRBJ2-3	-	TGTGCCACTAGGAAAAGAGGTACGCAGTATTTT	CATRKRGTQYF
TRBV4-1	-	TRBJ2-7	TRBD2	TGCGCCAGCAGCCAAGACGCACTAGCGGGAAGCGAGCAGTACTTC	CASSQDALAGSEQYF
TRBV18	-	TRBJ2-3	-	TGTGCCAGCTCACCACGGCGGGATTCAGATACGCAGTATTTT	CASSPRRDSDTQYF
TRBV29-1	-	TRBJ1-1	TRBD1	TGCAGCGTTGCAGGGAGGAGCCGGGACAGCCTTAAGAACACTGAAGCTTTCTTT	CSVAGRSRDSLKNTEAFF
TRBV14	-	TRBJ2-2	-	TGTGCCAGCAGCCAATCCGATCCCGGGGAGCTGTTTTTT	CASSQSDPGELFF
TRBV9	-	TRBJ2-6	-	TGTGCCAGCACCCCCGGCGGATCTGGGGCCAACGTCCTGACTTTC	CASTPGGSGANVLTF
TRBV29-1	once	TRBJ1-1	-	TGCAGCGTTGACCCCCCGAGGGTTTTTGCTGAAGCTTTCTTT	CSVDPPRVFAEAFF
TRBV29-1	-	TRBJ1-2	-	TGCAGCGTTGTTAGTCGGGAAGGCTACACCTTC	CSVVSREGYTF
TRBV4-2	-	TRBJ1-1	-	TGTGCCAGCAGCCAAGGGCGGGTTGTGAACACTGAAGCTTTCTTT	CASSQGRVVNTEAFF
TRBV5-4	-	TRBJ2-5	TRBD1	TGTGCCAGCAGTATGGACAGGGGGCCAGAGACCCAGTACTTC	CASSMDRGPETQYF
TRBV29-1	few	TRBJ2-1	-	TGCAGCATCGTCCCGAATAGCGAATTCTACAATGAGCAGTTCTTC	CSIVPNSEFYNEQFF
TRBV29-1	-	TRBJ2-2	TRBD2	TGCAGCGTTGAAGATCTTCCGGGAGGGAGCACCGGGGAGCTGTTTTTT	CSVEDLPGGSTGELFF
TRBV7-9	-	TRBJ2-7	-	TGTGCCAGCAGCCCTGGACCTATCAACTACGAGCAGTACTTC	CASSPGPINYEQYF
TRBV11-2	few	TRBJ2-3	-	TGTGCCAGCAGCTTGATCCCCGGACAGCCCACCACAGATACGCAGTATTTT	CASSLIPGQPTTDTQYF
TRBV27	-	TRBJ2-3	-	TGTGCCAGCAGTTCTCAGGGATCCGATACGCAGTATTTT	CASSSQGSDTQYF
TRBV5-6	-	TRBJ2-3	-	TGTGCCAGTTGGAGGGCAGGCAACACAGATACGCAGTATTTT	CASWRAGNTDTQYF